Detailed here is one T cell receptor (beta chain). This entry comes from a study of blood T cell repertoires in COVID-19. About the study: PBMCs, B-cell-depleted T cells, or T cells were the source of the cDNA or gDNA that made up the material.

Patients in Seattle were enrolled during active infection, then followed longitudinally. Clones were sequenced by immunoSEQ multiplex PCR, and TCRdb holds only the in-frame ones, with some missing. The data hold a few hundred thousand clones, with roughly 84% observed a single time. The CDR3 length is 13 residues. In germline, CDR1 is SGHTA, CDR2 FQGTGA. Trimming removed 3 bases at V and 3 bases at J, with 9 bases between. The J gene is TRBJ2-7, the V gene TRBV7-3, with a tentative D call TRBD1 (5 bases). The TCR comes from a person aged 70 to 80 with COVID-19, enrolled during active disease. The sample taken for sequencing was peripheral blood. The chain's CDR3 is CASSFQDSYEQYF. The CDR3 DNA is TGTGCCAGCAGCTTTCAAGACAGCTACGAGCAGTACTTC.